This TCR beta chain was captured in a study of blood T cell repertoires in COVID-19. Overall study context: COVID-19 samples collected from the United States, Italy and Spain covered acute and convalescent phases. T cells, B-cell-depleted T cells, or PBMCs supplied cDNA or gDNA.

Original data processing: How many nucleated cells were present was estimated from reference gene primer amplification. Assay: immunoSEQ multiplex PCR; the TCRdb copy retains only in-frame clones and omits some. V, J and clone size derive from that table, while D and trimming were established from the DNA sequence. Among roughly 160,000 clones listed, 86% were seen once. Sample: peripheral blood. This receptor was identified in a man aged 60 to 69 with acute or convalescent COVID-19.

The CDR3 nucleotides are TGTGCCAGTAGTATAACGCCAGGAGGAGGTCAGCCCCAGCATTTT. It translates to CASSITPGGGQPQHF. The chain uses TRBV19 and TRBJ1-5; D is ambiguous. The CDR3 sequence is 15 residues long. The ends were cut back, 2 bases at V and 6 bases at J, with 14 bases in the middle. Germline lookup yields CDR1 LNHDA and CDR2 SQIVND (reference sequence).